This TCR beta chain was recovered during a study of cytomegalovirus exposure and HLA in healthy donors. General study results and limits: It has been reported that TCR beta sequences accurately predicted the HLA-A and HLA-B alleles of most subjects.

Regarding donors, all were healthy bone marrow donors. Likely unrecorded immune exposures existed in these nominally healthy donors. The sample holds one count of this clone. The antigen remains unidentified. In the PCR, 60 Vbeta and 13 Jbeta primers were used. Method: immunoSEQ multiplex PCR; TCRdb's copy keeps in-frame clones and lacks some. The table has 85,000 to 120,000 clones, 65% to 90% seen once. CDR3 length equals 16 residues. V lost 8 bases and J 2 bases, leaving 22 bases between the germline ends. From germline, CDR1 is SGHDT and CDR2 YYEEEE. J is TRBJ1-2 and V is TRBV5-6; TRBD1 is a possible D gene (6 bases). The material sequenced was PBMCs. The receptor was derived from a man in his fifties in good health and CMV-seronegative. The CDR3 bases are TGTGCCAGTTTGATAGGATGGGACATCGCCAACTATGGCTACACCTTC. Its protein is CASLIGWDIANYGYTF.